This paragraph reports one T cell receptor beta chain. Its cognate antigen is unknown. The sample is drawn from a study of PD-L1 blockade in urothelial cancer. The wider study: Chemotherapy regimens numbering 0 to 3 had been given to patients. Researchers looked at the blood 3 weeks (second dose) and 6 weeks after treatment began. Blood samples had a median of 141,255 T cells, just under 85,000 unique TCRs, and clonality approximately 0.085.

Time point denoted: pretreatment peripheral blood. V lost 0 bases, J lost 0 bases, and 2 bases stayed unmatched. Germline V gene sequence: CDR1 SGDLS, CDR2 YYNGEE. This CDR3 has 17 amino acids. TCRdb's table, derived via immunoSEQ multiplex PCR, lists solely in-frame clones and lacks some. The top ten hold over 3% of the sample, which has about 50,000 clones, roughly 80% seen once. General observations from the study: Clonality of blood TCR below the median before treatment predicted better survival.

The sample here was PBMCs, taken around atezolizumab (anti-PD-L1) treatment. The TCR sequence derives from a man aged 70 or older with urothelial cancer. The rearrangement links TRBV9 to TRBJ1-4; 10 nucleotides line up with TRBD1. CDR3 coding DNA: TGTGCCAGCAGCGTAGGGACAGGGGGTGCAACTAATGAAAAACTGTTTTTT. Translating gives CASSVGTGGATNEKLFF.